This T cell receptor (beta chain) was sequenced in a study of shared clonotypes between healthy human individuals. The method was immunoSEQ multiplex PCR; TCRdb's version includes in-frame clones alone and lacks a portion of them. The top ten clones hold 12% of a sample with about 560,000 clones, roughly four fifths of them seen once. In germline, CDR1 is KGHSY, CDR2 FQNENV. The CDR3 contains 14 residues. V was shortened by 4 bases and J by 0 bases, with 9 bases between the two germline ends. Specimen: PBMCs. The gene calls are TRBV16 and TRBJ1-2; D is undetermined. This clonotype originated in a woman in her thirties or forties in good health. Some clones in this sample may be carry-over from other donors' samples. In nucleotides, the CDR3 is TGTGCCAGCAGCCCCACAGTGGCTAACTATGGCTACACCTTC. Its protein product is CASSPTVANYGYTF.